Given below is one T cell receptor (beta chain) in context. Profiling relied on immunoSEQ multiplex PCR, and the TCRdb table lists in-frame clones only, not all of them. This table holds about 400,000 clones, approximately 87% found once. The V segment lost 6 bases and the J segment 5 bases; nucleotides outside the gene matches: 10. The CDR3 loop spans 14 amino acids. CDR1 SGHTA and CDR2 FQGNSA come from the germline V gene. The data derive from a study of blood T cell repertoires in COVID-19. Study in general: Sites in the United States, Italy and Spain provided acute and convalescent COVID-19 samples.

This TCR derives from a man between 40 and 49 years old in a cohort exposed to, infected with or recovered from COVID-19 (not recorded which). The rearrangement links TRBV7-2 to TRBJ2-7, with 7 bases that match TRBD2. Sequencing was carried out using PBMCs or T cells enriched from blood (not recorded which). The CDR3 DNA reads as TGTGCCAGCAGACTGGGCGGGAGTTCTCACGAGCAGTACTTC. This codes for CASRLGGSSHEQYF.